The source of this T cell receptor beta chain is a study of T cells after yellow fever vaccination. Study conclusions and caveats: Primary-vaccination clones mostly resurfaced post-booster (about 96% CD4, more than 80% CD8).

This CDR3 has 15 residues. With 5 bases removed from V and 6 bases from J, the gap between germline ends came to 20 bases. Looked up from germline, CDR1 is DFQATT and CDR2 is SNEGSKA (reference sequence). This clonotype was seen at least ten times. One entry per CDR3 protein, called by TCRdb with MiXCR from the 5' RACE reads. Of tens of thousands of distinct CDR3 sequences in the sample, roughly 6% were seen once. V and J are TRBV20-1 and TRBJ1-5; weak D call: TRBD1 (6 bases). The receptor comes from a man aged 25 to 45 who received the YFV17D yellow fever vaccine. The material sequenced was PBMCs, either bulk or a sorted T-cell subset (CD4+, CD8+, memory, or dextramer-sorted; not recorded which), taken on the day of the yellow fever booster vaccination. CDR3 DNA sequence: TGCAGTGCTGAACAGGGCGACAGGATATCTCAGCCCCAGCATTTT. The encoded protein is CSAEQGDRISQPQHF.